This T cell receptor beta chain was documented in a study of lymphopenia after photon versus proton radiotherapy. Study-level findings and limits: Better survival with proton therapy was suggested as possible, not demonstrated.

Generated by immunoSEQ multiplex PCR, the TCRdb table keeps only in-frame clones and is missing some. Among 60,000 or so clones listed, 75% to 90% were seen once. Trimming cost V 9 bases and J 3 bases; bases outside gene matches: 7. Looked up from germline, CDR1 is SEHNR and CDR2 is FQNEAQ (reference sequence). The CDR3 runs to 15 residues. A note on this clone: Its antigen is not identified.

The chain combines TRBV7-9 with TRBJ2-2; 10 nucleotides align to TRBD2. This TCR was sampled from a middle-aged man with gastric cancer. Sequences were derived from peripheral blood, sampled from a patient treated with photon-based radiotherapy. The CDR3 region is CARGGLASDTGELFF. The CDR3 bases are TGTGCCAGGGGGGGACTAGCGTCGGACACCGGGGAGCTGTTTTTT.